This T cell receptor (beta chain) was recovered during a study of blood T cell repertoires in COVID-19. In the study overall: Material from acute and convalescent COVID-19 was sourced from the United States, Italy and Spain. In each case, the material was cDNA or gDNA derived from T cells, B-cell-depleted T cells, or PBMCs.

In the original processing: The authors estimated nucleated cell counts from reference gene primer amplification. Clones were sequenced by immunoSEQ multiplex PCR, and TCRdb holds only the in-frame ones, with some missing. V, J and clone size were drawn from that table, and D and trimming were deduced from the DNA. The sample includes around 260,000 clones, less than 90% of them seen just once. The CDR3 spans 13 residues. The V end was cut by 1 base, the J end by 5 bases, with 8 bases between. Germline CDR1 and CDR2: SGHDN and FVKESK. The clonotype comes from a human donor in a cohort sampled during active COVID-19. The V and J genes are TRBV14 and TRBJ2-5; no clear D gene. Sequencing was done on a sample of peripheral blood. The CDR3: CASSQGSRETQYF. For the CDR3, the DNA is TGTGCCAGCAGCCAAGGATCTAGGGAGACCCAGTACTTC.